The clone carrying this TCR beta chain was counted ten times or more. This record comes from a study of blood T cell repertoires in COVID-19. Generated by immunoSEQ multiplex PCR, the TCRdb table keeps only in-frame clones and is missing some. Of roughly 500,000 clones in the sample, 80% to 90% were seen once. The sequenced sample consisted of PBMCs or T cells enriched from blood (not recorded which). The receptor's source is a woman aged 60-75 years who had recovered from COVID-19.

In DNA form, the CDR3 reads TGTGCCACCGGGACAGGGCCTCTCAATGAGCAGTTCTTC. This codes for CATGTGPLNEQFF. The chain uses TRBV7-8 and TRBJ2-1, with 9 bases fitting TRBD1. The length of the CDR3 is 13 residues. Germline lookup yields CDR1 SGHVS and CDR2 FQNEAQ. V shed 10 bases and J 6 bases; nucleotides not matched to a gene: 7.